This TCR beta chain was recovered during a study of blood T cell repertoires in COVID-19 (dated by TCRdb to 2018 to 2020). The study in broad terms: The collaborator samples originated in the United States, Italy and Spain and spanned the acute and convalescent phases of COVID-19. The prospective study material was composed of cDNA or gDNA derived from T cells, B-cell-depleted T cells, or PBMCs. Subjects who had been exposed to COVID-19, were actively infected with it, or had recovered from it provided the deeply sampled blood TCRbeta repertoires that made up the dataset. The repertoires were released in a freely available public database meant as a resource for research on the immune response to SARS-CoV-2. Samples came from the ongoing ImmuneRACE study (first 160 participants) plus 1,254 subjects from 6 global collaborators. A de-identified subject ID, COVID-19 status, age in years and sex were almost always included in the sample metadata. Where available, HLA class I and class II types were taken from metadata supplied by the sample provider and were not determined by assay-based typing. The research as a whole found: The quantity of clinical and demographic metadata differed by source and by participant and was supplied without curation.

TCRbeta CDR3 regions were amplified from genomic DNA by means of the immunoSEQ Assay, a bias-controlled multiplex PCR. The original pipeline was this. The number of nucleated cells in each sample was estimated by amplification of reference gene primers within the assay. To quantify the absolute abundance of each unique TCRbeta CDR3 rearrangement, sequence reads were collapsed and filtered. For each sample, productive Simpson clonality was calculated as the square root of Simpson's diversity index over productive rearrangements. Not all clones reach the TCRdb copy of this immuneACCESS table, which keeps in-frame sequences only. Checked studies attribute under half of the gap to unresolved V genes and leave the rest unexplained. That table furnishes V, J and clone size, whereas the DNA furnished D and trimming. Present in this sample are some 390,000 clones, approximately 89% of which were seen just once. The ten largest clones add up to 2.3% of the sample.

About this clone: Its antigen specificity is not known. The record has no base qualities; no much larger clone is one base away.

Sequences MNHNY (CDR1) and SVGAGI (CDR2) are obtained from the germline V gene (reference sequence). Including the terminal cysteine and phenylalanine, the CDR3 comprises 15 residues. The sequence is cut down to CDR3 DNA, 45 bases in frame from base 1. V ends up 2 bases short and J 3 bases short, with an unmatched junction base count of 7. One collaborating source in Seattle enrolled patients during active infection and followed them longitudinally through the course of disease. The collaborating institutions used their own protocols to collect whole blood in K2EDTA tubes. For TCRbeta analysis, collaborators shipped samples in one of three forms: frozen whole blood, isolated PBMCs, or DNA extracted from either of those sample types.

The specimen was peripheral blood. The sequence came from a woman in her fifties or sixties with COVID-19, enrolled during active disease. The rearranged segments are TRBV6-6 and TRBJ2-7; TRBD2 aligns with 7 central bases. The bases are TGTGCCAGCAGTTACGGTGCGGGGGAGCTCTACGAGCAGTACTTC. It is translated as CASSYGAGELYEQYF.